Presented here are 16 T cell receptor beta chains from one specimen sequenced in a study of vaccination and CD4 T cells after COVID-19. No antigen has been assigned to these receptors. An Oncomine TCR Beta short-read assay was used to sequence the DNA from cultured CD4+ T cells. Via MiXCR, TCRdb re-called the PCR reads, giving one row per CDR3 protein. The sample records 15,000 to 20,000 distinct CDR3 sequences, 60% being singletons. Treatment denoted: roughly ten-day PBMC culture with coronavirus spike peptide pools or control peptides (ViraFEST assay). Sequenced material: CD4+ T cells from blood, cultured in vitro. These TCRs come from a human donor who had recovered from COVID-19.

V usage is TRBV5-1 and J usage is TRBJ2-3, with a weak D call TRBD2 (6 bases). CDR3 length: 15 amino acids. Germline V lookup: CDR1 SGHRS, CDR2 YFSETQ. Trimming shortened V by 6 bases and J by 0 bases, and 14 bases separated the two germline ends. CDR3 coding DNA: TGCGCCAGCACCTCATGGAGCGGGAGCACAGATACGCAGTATTTT. Amino acid sequence: CASTSWSGSTDTQYF.

The chain joins TRBV10-2 to TRBJ2-5, with D possibly being TRBD1 (6 bases). This CDR3 is 14 amino acids long. Per germline, CDR1 WSHSY and CDR2 SAAADI. The V end was cut by 6 bases, the J end by 5 bases, with 16 bases between. CDR3 sequence: CASRTNRAGETQYF. The CDR3 DNA follows: TGCGCCAGCAGGACGAACAGGGCCGGGGAGACCCAGTACTTC.

This chain connects TRBV7-6 to TRBJ2-1; 9 bases are shared with TRBD2. This CDR3 spans 18 amino acids. From germline, CDR1 is SGHVS and CDR2 FNYEAQ. V lost 5 bases and J lost 8; bases outside the gene matches: 19. The chain's CDR3 is CASSPTQKREVYADEQFF. The CDR3 nucleotides read TGTGCCAGCAGCCCCACCCAAAAGCGGGAGGTATATGCAGATGAGCAGTTCTTC.

By sample share, this clonotype is medium-sized (0.01 to 0.1%). The chain is built from TRBV18 and TRBJ1-6; D gene unclear. The germline CDR1 and CDR2 sequences are KGHSH and LQKENI. Trimming stripped 1 base from V and 7 bases from J, with 8 bases between. The CDR3 has 14 amino acids. The CDR3 nucleotides read TGTGCCAGCTCACCACTGACTGGAAATTCACCCCTCCACTTT. Translated, it gives CASSPLTGNSPLHF.

The J gene is TRBJ2-7, the V gene TRBV5-1, with a possible D match to TRBD1 (5 bases). Trimming took 0 bases from V and 0 from J, leaving 13 bases between them. Germline V gene sequence: CDR1 SGHRS, CDR2 YFSETQ. This CDR3 is built from 16 residues. The CDR3 spells CASSLVRQGYSYEQYF. CDR3 sequence (DNA): TGCGCCAGCAGCTTGGTGCGGCAGGGATACTCCTACGAGCAGTACTTC. Full variable domain (outside the CDR3, taken from reference TRBV5-1 and TRBJ2-7): KAGVTQTPRYLIKTRGQQVTLSCSPISGHRSVSWYQQTPGQGLQFLFEYFSETQRNKGNFPGRFSGRQFSNSRSEMNVSTLELGDSALYLCASSLVRQGYSYEQYFGPGTRLTVT.

The V and J genes are TRBV29-1 and TRBJ2-2; tentative D call: TRBD1 (5 bases). Trimming removed 4 bases at V and 2 bases at J, with 11 bases between. This CDR3 has 14 residues. Germline V gene lookup returns CDR1 SQVTM and CDR2 ANQGSEA. CDR3 sequence: CSVGTQENTGELFF. The CDR3 region has the DNA TGCAGCGTTGGAACACAGGAAAACACCGGGGAGCTGTTTTTT.

This clonotype was detected only a few times. V usage is TRBV7-9 and J usage is TRBJ2-6, with TRBD1 identical over 7 bases. From germline, CDR1 is SEHNR and CDR2 FQNEAQ (reference sequence). The J segment lost 4 bases and the V segment lost 7 bases, leaving 10 bases of the junction unmatched. The CDR3 length is 16 residues. The CDR3 sequence: CASNLATGSGANVLTF. The CDR3 bases are TGTGCCAGCAACCTTGCGACAGGGTCGGGGGCCAACGTCCTGACTTTC.

The chain is built from TRBV15 and TRBJ2-3, with 8 bases lining up with TRBD2. The CDR3 is made up of 16 amino acids. With V trimmed by 3 bases and J by 2 bases, 7 bases remained unmatched. Germline V gives CDR1 LNHNV, CDR2 YYDKDF (reference sequence). CDR3 region: CATSRGAGGATDTQYF. In DNA, the CDR3 is TGTGCCACCAGCAGGGGGGCGGGGGGCGCCACAGATACGCAGTATTTT.

This chain uses TRBV10-3 with TRBJ2-7; D might be TRBD1 (6 bases). There are 14 residues in the CDR3. V lost 3 bases to trimming and J lost 4 bases, with 13 bases between them. In germline, CDR1 is ENHRY, CDR2 SYGVKD. The CDR3 sequence is CAISDGDNHYEQYF. The DNA of the CDR3 is TGTGCCATCAGTGATGGGGACAACCATTACGAGCAGTACTTC.

Concerning this clonotype itself: Likely a read error: the CDR3 ends without its conserved phenylalanine or tryptophan. This chain connects TRBV27 to TRBJ2-3, with 10 bases fitting TRBD2. Germline assignment: CDR1 MNHEY and CDR2 SMNVEV (reference sequence). V lost 6 bases, J lost 0 bases, and 6 bases stayed unmatched. The length of the CDR3 is 16 residues. CDR3 nucleotide sequence: TGTGCCAGCAGCCATGGGACTAGCGTAAGCACAGATACGCAGTATTAT. The encoded protein is CASSHGTSVSTDTQYY.

The chain joins TRBV5-1 to TRBJ1-2; D unclear. V lost 3 bases and J lost 0, with 12 bases in between. The germline V gene has CDR1 SGHRS and CDR2 YFSETQ. This CDR3 is 15 amino acids long. CDR3 residues: CASSSTLRANYGYTF. The CDR3 nucleotides read TGCGCCAGCAGCTCGACCCTGAGAGCTAACTATGGCTACACCTTC. Based on the CDR3 plus reference TRBV5-1 and TRBJ1-2, the full variable domain is KAGVTQTPRYLIKTRGQQVTLSCSPISGHRSVSWYQQTPGQGLQFLFEYFSETQRNKGNFPGRFSGRQFSNSRSEMNVSTLELGDSALYLCASSSTLRANYGYTFGSGTRLTVV.

The chain carries TRBV11-2 and TRBJ2-7; D possibly corresponds to TRBD2 (6 bases). Germline assignment: CDR1 SGHAT and CDR2 FQNNGV. CDR3 length: 17 residues. Trimming removed 2 bases from V and 2 bases from J, with 19 bases in between. CDR3 DNA: TGTGCCAGCAGCTTAAGTTCAGCACTAGCTACGCCCTACGAGCAGTACTTC. Its translation is CASSLSSALATPYEQYF.

The chain carries TRBV15 and TRBJ1-2, with D hard to call. Trimming stripped 0 bases from V and 5 bases from J, with 13 bases between. CDR1 LNHNV and CDR2 YYDKDF come from the germline V gene (reference sequence). The CDR3 extends over 15 amino acids. CDR3 sequence (DNA): TGTGCCACCAGCAGAGAGGCAGATAGCCTGTATGGCTACACCTTC. It specifies CATSREADSLYGYTF.

The chain has TRBV20-1 and TRBJ1-6, with a possible D match to TRBD1 (5 bases). Looked up from germline, CDR1 is DFQATT and CDR2 is SNEGSKA (reference sequence). The V end lost 6 bases, the J end lost 7 bases, and 13 bases lay between the germline ends. The CDR3 is 13 amino acids. In DNA form, the CDR3 reads TGCAGTGCCTCGACAGAGCAAAATTCACCCCTCCACTTT. This codes for CSASTEQNSPLHF.

J is TRBJ2-3 and V is TRBV20-1, with TRBD1 identical over 7 bases. The germline gives CDR1 DFQATT, CDR2 SNEGSKA (reference sequence). With V trimmed by 6 bases and J by 4 bases, 19 bases remained unmatched. This CDR3 has 17 amino acids. The CDR3 is CSAPDRKRGQAADTQYF. CDR3 DNA sequence: TGCAGTGCCCCTGACCGTAAAAGAGGACAGGCGGCAGATACGCAGTATTTT.

The chain is built from TRBV20-1 and TRBJ2-3; 10 bases line up with TRBD2. Per germline, CDR1 DFQATT and CDR2 SNEGSKA (reference sequence). V lost 2 bases, J lost 3 bases, and 11 bases stayed unmatched. The CDR3 sequence is 17 residues long. This CDR3 is CSARTDWLAGATDTQYF. The CDR3 nucleotides are TGCAGTGCTAGAACAGACTGGCTAGCGGGGGCTACAGATACGCAGTATTTT.